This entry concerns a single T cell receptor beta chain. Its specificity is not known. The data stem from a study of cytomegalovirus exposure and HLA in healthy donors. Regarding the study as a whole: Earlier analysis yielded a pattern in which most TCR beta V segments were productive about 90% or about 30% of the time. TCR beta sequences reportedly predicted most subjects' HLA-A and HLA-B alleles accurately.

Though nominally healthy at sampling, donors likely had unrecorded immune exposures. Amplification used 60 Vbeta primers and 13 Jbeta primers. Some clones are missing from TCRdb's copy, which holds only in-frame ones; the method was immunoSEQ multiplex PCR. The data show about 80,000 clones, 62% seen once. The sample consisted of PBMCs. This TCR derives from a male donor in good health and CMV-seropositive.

For the CDR3, the DNA is TGTGCCATCAGTGGGGGCACAGGGGATGCGGAAAAACTGTTTTTT. Its protein product is CAISGGTGDAEKLFF. The gene calls are TRBV10-3 and TRBJ1-4, with 7 bases identical to TRBD1. This CDR3 has 15 amino acids. Losses at the gene ends were 4 bases for V and 8 bases for J; bases not matched to a gene: 10. Germline values: CDR1 ENHRY, CDR2 SYGVKD.